The 27 T cell receptor beta chains below all came from one sample that was sequenced in a study of identical twins. In TCRdb, the 5' RACE reads were re-called with MiXCR into one record per CDR3 protein. The sample holds approximately 500,000 distinct CDR3 sequences, 20% to 30% seen once. The same data also contributed to another study, on T cells expressing NK-cell markers.

Sequencing used CD4+ T cells sorted from blood. These receptors were obtained from a woman between 18 and 29 years old in good health.

This chain uses TRBV29-1 with TRBJ1-1; 7 positions match TRBD1. The J segment lost 6 bases and the V segment lost 6 bases, leaving 10 bases of the junction unmatched. The CDR3 covers 13 residues. Germline V CDR1 and CDR2: SQVTM, ANQGSEA. The CDR3 sequence is CSVSGGQSSEAFF. In DNA, the CDR3 is TGCAGCGTCTCTGGGGGACAGTCTTCTGAAGCTTTCTTT.

The chain has TRBV2 and TRBJ2-5; TRBD2 aligns across 7 bases. The junction had 11 bases not matched to a gene; V was cut back by 11 bases and J by 5 bases. Germline CDR1 SNHLY, CDR2 FYNNEI. The length of the CDR3 is 13 residues. The CDR3 DNA reads TGTGCCGGACTAGGAGCGTTCGGGGAGACCCAGTACTTC. Translated: CAGLGAFGETQYF.

This chain connects TRBV6-5 to TRBJ2-7; the match to TRBD2 covers 8 bases. The CDR3 loop spans 17 amino acids. Trimming removed 0 bases from V and 2 bases from J; junction bases left unmatched: 9. Germline lookup yields CDR1 MNHEY and CDR2 SVGAGI. This CDR3 is CASSYSGQSGGTYEQYF. The CDR3 region has the DNA TGTGCCAGCAGTTACTCGGGCCAGAGCGGGGGTACCTACGAGCAGTACTTC.

This clonotype was detected a few times. V is TRBV3-1 and J is TRBJ2-7; D perhaps matches TRBD2 (5 bases). The germline gives CDR1 LGHDT, CDR2 YNNKEL (reference sequence). V was cut by 4 bases and J by 2 bases, with 15 bases left in between. The CDR3 has 15 residues. DNA for the CDR3: TGTGCCAGCAGCCTGAGTCCGGGGTCGACCTACGAGCAGTACTTC. It codes for CASSLSPGSTYEQYF.

This clonotype was recorded at least ten times. The chain links TRBV7-9 to TRBJ2-3; D may be TRBD1 (6 bases). The CDR3 runs to 15 residues. Trimming removed 3 bases from V and 1 base from J, with 11 bases in between. Per the germline V gene, CDR1 is SEHNR and CDR2 is FQNEAQ (reference sequence). CDR3 in amino acids: CASSFINRGTDTQYF. The CDR3 nucleotides read TGTGCCAGCAGCTTCATAAACAGGGGCACAGATACGCAGTATTTT.

This chain uses TRBV4-1 with TRBJ2-3, with TRBD2 identical over 14 bases. J gave up 5 bases and V 2 bases, and 6 bases lay outside the gene matches. The germline V gene has CDR1 MGHRA and CDR2 YSYEKL. This CDR3 spans 17 amino acids. This CDR3 is CASSQPGLAGAIDTQYF. In DNA, the CDR3 is TGCGCCAGCAGCCAACCGGGACTAGCGGGAGCCATAGATACGCAGTATTTT.

V gene TRBV20-1 combines with J gene TRBJ1-1; TRBD1 agrees at 7 bases. In germline, CDR1 is DFQATT, CDR2 SNEGSKA (reference sequence). J lost 1 base, V lost 1 base, and 9 bases had no gene match. The CDR3 sequence is 16 residues long. The CDR3 nucleotides read TGCAGTGCTAGAGGCCACCTGGACAGGAGGAACACTGAAGCTTTCTTT. It yields the protein CSARGHLDRRNTEAFF.

The chain recombines TRBV7-9 with TRBJ1-1, with D perhaps matching TRBD1 (6 bases). Trimming pared 2 bases from V and 8 bases from J, leaving 9 bases between. This CDR3 spans 12 amino acids. The germline CDR1 and CDR2 sequences are SEHNR and FQNEAQ (reference sequence). The chain's CDR3 is CASSLTTGEAFF. Written as DNA, the CDR3 is TGTGCCAGCAGCTTAACGACAGGAGAAGCTTTCTTT.

The gene calls are TRBV5-1 and TRBJ1-2, with D perhaps matching TRBD1 (6 bases). Germline CDR1 SGHRS, CDR2 YFSETQ. The CDR3 consists of 15 residues. Deletions cut 4 bases from V and 2 bases from J, with 15 bases between. CDR3 DNA: TGCGCCAGCAGCAGGACGTCGCAGGGGAACTATGGCTACACCTTC. Protein sequence: CASSRTSQGNYGYTF.

The chain has TRBV6-1 and TRBJ2-7, with 9 bases identical to TRBD2. Germline V lookup: CDR1 MNHNS, CDR2 SASEGT. This CDR3 region has 16 residues. The V and J ends lost 7 bases and 2 bases, in that order; junction bases with no gene match: 12. The CDR3 sequence is CASTEIAGATTYEQYF. CDR3 nucleotides: TGTGCCAGCACCGAAATAGCGGGAGCCACAACCTACGAGCAGTACTTC.

The V and J genes are TRBV10-3 and TRBJ2-7; 10 nucleotides agree with TRBD1. The CDR3 runs 15 residues. Per germline, CDR1 ENHRY and CDR2 SYGVKD. The ends lost 10 bases at V and 2 bases at J; junction bases unmatched: 11. CDR3 sequence (DNA): TGTGCCACCAAACAGGGCGGGACAGGGGCCTACGAGCAGTACTTC. Protein product: CATKQGGTGAYEQYF.

J is TRBJ2-1 and V is TRBV20-1, with TRBD2 matching 8 bases. CDR3 length equals 18 residues. Germline lookup yields CDR1 DFQATT and CDR2 SNEGSKA (reference sequence). The V segment lost 0 bases and the J segment 3 bases; nucleotides outside the gene matches: 13. The CDR3 DNA reads as TGCAGTGCTAGAGATGTCGGTTCGGTGACTAGCGACTACAATGAGCAGTTCTTC. Translation: CSARDVGSVTSDYNEQFF.

The chain is built from TRBV7-9 and TRBJ2-1, with a weak D call TRBD1 (6 bases). CDR1 SEHNR and CDR2 FQNEAQ come from the germline V gene (reference sequence). Trimming took off 7 bases at V and 8 bases at J, with 21 bases between the two ends. The CDR3 spans 15 residues. CDR3 region: CASNRVGAWDHEQFF. In nucleotides, the CDR3 is TGTGCCAGCAACAGGGTGGGGGCGTGGGACCATGAGCAGTTCTTC.

The sample holds a few counts of this clonotype. This chain links TRBV7-8 with TRBJ2-2, with D perhaps matching TRBD1 or TRBD2 (7 bases each). The CDR3 loop spans 14 amino acids. With 4 bases removed from V and 8 bases from J, the gap between germline ends came to 14 bases. Germline-derived CDR1 and CDR2 are SGHVS and FQNEAQ. The chain's CDR3 is CASSSNRGGGELFF. CDR3 DNA sequence: TGTGCCAGCAGCTCGAACAGGGGAGGGGGGGAGCTGTTTTTT.

CDR3 nucleotide sequence: TGTGCCAGTCATCTTTCGACAGCACCAAAAAACATTCAGTACTTC. It is translated as CASHLSTAPKNIQYF. J is TRBJ2-4 and V is TRBV2; tentatively, D is TRBD1 (5 bases). The CDR3 spans 15 residues. CDR1 is SNHLY and CDR2 is FYNNEI in the germline V gene. Trimming shortened V by 9 bases and J by 4 bases, and 19 bases separated the two germline ends. The complete variable domain, with remaining parts taken from reference TRBV2 and TRBJ2-4, reads EPEVTQTPSHQVTQMGQEVILRCVPISNHLYFYWYRQILGQKVEFLVSFYNNEISEKSEIFDDQFSVERPDGSNFTLKIRSTKLEDSAMYFCASHLSTAPKNIQYFGAGTRLSVL.

This clonotype was recorded a few times. The V gene is TRBV6-5, the J gene TRBJ2-7; D gene ambiguous. Per germline, CDR1 MNHEY and CDR2 SVGAGI. This CDR3 comprises 11 residues. Trimming stripped 4 bases from V and 7 bases from J, with 8 bases between. In DNA, the CDR3 is TGTGCCAGCAGTTCGTCGAGGGAGCAGTACTTC. It is translated as CASSSSREQYF.

This clonotype was seen more than once but under ten times. V is TRBV12-3 or TRBV12-4 and J is TRBJ2-2; D is undetermined. V was cut by 6 bases and J by 7 bases, with 21 bases left in between. The CDR3 consists of 16 residues. The CDR3 DNA is TGTGCCAGCAGCCCCCGGACGGCCCTAGGGAACGGGGAGCTGTTTTTT. This sequence encodes CASSPRTALGNGELFF.

The V gene is TRBV5-6, the J gene TRBJ2-1, with a possible D match to TRBD2 (6 bases). The CDR3 runs 12 residues. Trimming left V 3 bases short and J 15 bases short, with 16 bases between. Germline V lookup: CDR1 SGHDT, CDR2 YYEEEE. Here the CDR3 reads CASSYGTRLGFF. The CDR3, as DNA: TGTGCCAGCAGCTACGGGACTCGACTGGGGTTCTTC.

The chain uses TRBV20-1 and TRBJ1-1; TRBD1 matches 8 bases. Per the germline V gene, CDR1 is DFQATT and CDR2 is SNEGSKA (reference sequence). The CDR3 totals 15 residues. V lost 3 bases and J lost 2; bases outside the gene matches: 8. The CDR3 nucleotides read TGCAGTGCTAGCGGGACAGGTAACCCCAACACTGAAGCTTTCTTT. This gives the protein CSASGTGNPNTEAFF.

The chain employs TRBV5-5 and TRBJ2-2; D gene uncertain. The CDR3 spans 15 residues. Germline V gene lookup returns CDR1 SGHKS and CDR2 YYEKEE (reference sequence). V lost 1 base, J lost 2 bases, and 9 bases lay in between. The CDR3 DNA follows: TGTGCCAGCAGCTTGTCTGGACGTAACACCGGGGAGCTGTTTTTT. The encoded protein is CASSLSGRNTGELFF.

The chain recombines TRBV5-1 with TRBJ2-1, with 13 bases fitting TRBD2. There are 17 residues in the CDR3. Unmatched junction bases numbered 6, after V lost 6 bases and J lost 0 bases. CDR1 SGHRS and CDR2 YFSETQ come from the germline V gene. In nucleotides, the CDR3 is TGCGCCAGCACCGAAGGGACTAGCGGGATCTCCTACAATGAGCAGTTCTTC. It specifies CASTEGTSGISYNEQFF.

The chain combines TRBV5-1 with TRBJ1-1; D ambiguous. Germline V CDR1 and CDR2: SGHRS, YFSETQ. This CDR3 is built from 13 residues. The V gene lost 2 bases and the J gene lost 0 bases, with 5 bases spanning the gap. The CDR3 nucleotides read TGCGCCAGCAGCTTCTTCATGAACACTGAAGCTTTCTTT. Translating gives CASSFFMNTEAFF.

This clonotype showed up just a few times. The chain recombines TRBV7-2 with TRBJ1-2, with 8 nucleotides matching TRBD1. The junction had 11 bases not matched to a gene; V was cut back by 0 bases and J by 8 bases. Per germline, CDR1 SGHTA and CDR2 FQGNSA. This CDR3 has 16 residues. CDR3: CASSLASGQGWSGYTF. Here the CDR3 DNA reads TGTGCCAGCAGCTTAGCGAGCGGACAGGGCTGGAGCGGCTACACCTTC.

The chain employs TRBV12-3 or TRBV12-4 and TRBJ2-3; D not resolved. The CDR3 length is 11 residues. Trimming cost V 6 bases and J 5 bases, with 6 bases left between them. CDR3 nucleotides: TGTGCCAGCAGGCGGCAAGATACGCAGTATTTT. Encoded protein: CASRRQDTQYF.

This clonotype was seen a few times. The chain couples TRBV2 to TRBJ2-1; D remains ambiguous. This CDR3 is built from 24 residues. Germline V gives CDR1 SNHLY, CDR2 FYNNEI. Trimming shortened V by 1 base and J by 0 bases, and 34 bases separated the two germline ends. The CDR3 protein is CASSEGSSGPHYLARAISYNEQFF. CDR3 coding DNA: TGTGCCAGCAGTGAAGGATCGTCGGGCCCCCACTACTTGGCTAGGGCCATCTCCTACAATGAGCAGTTCTTC.

The chain recombines TRBV6-5 with TRBJ2-1, with 9 bases matching TRBD1. The CDR3 has 16 amino acids. Per the germline V gene, CDR1 is MNHEY and CDR2 is SVGAGI. The trim removed 2 bases at V and 0 bases at J, leaving 2 bases unmatched. For the CDR3, the DNA is TGTGCCAGCAGTTACCGGGGACAGGGCTCCTACAATGAGCAGTTCTTC. This codes for CASSYRGQGSYNEQFF.

The V gene is TRBV7-2, the J gene TRBJ2-7; 9 bases align to TRBD2. The J segment lost 0 bases and the V segment lost 5 bases, leaving 5 bases of the junction unmatched. This CDR3 has 15 residues. Germline V gene sequence: CDR1 SGHTA, CDR2 FQGNSA. CDR3 sequence reads: CASSPRLAVSYEQYF. CDR3 in DNA: TGTGCCAGCAGCCCTAGACTAGCGGTCTCCTACGAGCAGTACTTC.